The 3 T cell receptor beta chains below were found in one sample sequenced in a study of radiation and T cells in renal cell carcinoma. Time point defined: blood 4 weeks post-SBRT, at nephrectomy. The treatment is: 15 Gy SBRT to primary tumor, nephrectomy 4 weeks later. Profiling relied on immunoSEQ multiplex PCR, and the TCRdb table lists in-frame clones only, not all of them. The table lists 60,000 to 75,000 clones, 70% to 80% of them singletons. Sequenced here: blood, sampled from a patient whose treatment included radiotherapy and nephrectomy. All receptors derive from a man aged 60 to 75 with renal cell carcinoma.

CDR3 DNA: TGTGCCAGCAGCGTAGGCGTAACAACTAATGAAAAACTGTTTTTT. Amino acid sequence: CASSVGVTTNEKLFF. The V gene is TRBV9, the J gene TRBJ1-4; D gene unclear. This CDR3 has 15 amino acids. V was trimmed by 0 bases and J by 0 bases, leaving 6 bases between them. Germline CDR1 reads SGDLS; CDR2 reads YYNGEE. The entire variable domain, with the rest obtained from reference TRBV9 and TRBJ1-4, is as follows: DSGVTQTPKHLITATGQRVTLRCSPRSGDLSVYWYQQSLDQGLQFLIQYYNGEERAKGNILERFSAQQFPDLHSELNLSSLELGDSALYFCASSVGVTTNEKLFFGSGTQLSVL.

This chain joins TRBV2 and TRBJ1-2; TRBD1 agrees at 8 bases. This CDR3 region has 17 residues. The germline V gene encodes CDR1 SNHLY and CDR2 FYNNEI. Germline trimming cut 2 bases from V and 7 bases from J; bases unmatched to any gene: 15. The DNA of the CDR3 is TGTGCCAGCAGTGAAAGCCCTTCAGGGGGCGACGGAAGTGGCTACACCTTC. Translated, it gives CASSESPSGGDGSGYTF.

This chain connects TRBV5-1 to TRBJ2-3, with TRBD1 as a possible D gene (5 bases). This CDR3 spans 16 amino acids. CDR1 SGHRS and CDR2 YFSETQ come from the germline V gene. V gave up 0 bases and J gave up 1 base, with 12 bases separating them. This CDR3 is CASSLAGPSGTDTQYF. The CDR3, as DNA: TGCGCCAGCAGCTTGGCAGGGCCTTCGGGCACAGATACGCAGTATTTT.